The 27 T cell receptor beta chains listed next were all sequenced from one sample in a study of T cells after yellow fever vaccination. From the 5' RACE reads, TCRdb called clonotypes with MiXCR, one entry per CDR3 protein. This table holds some 250,000 distinct CDR3 sequences, about 3.7% found once. Sequences were derived from PBMCs, sampled 15 days after the yellow fever booster vaccination. Receptor source: a man in his late teens or twenties who received the YFV17D yellow fever vaccine.

A word on this clonotype: Germline and junction disagree at one end, which may indicate a read error. The chain employs TRBV3-1 and TRBJ1-1; weak D call: TRBD1 (6 bases). Looked up from germline, CDR1 is LGHDT and CDR2 is YNNKEL (reference sequence). The CDR3 loop spans 13 amino acids. CDR3 sequence: CVSSSGANTEAFF. CDR3 sequence (DNA): TGTGTCAGCAGCTCAGGGGCGAACACTGAAGCTTTCTTT.

This clonotype was counted at least ten times. This chain uses TRBV7-9 with TRBJ2-3, with 12 bases identical to TRBD1. The CDR3 has 16 amino acids. V gave up 4 bases and J gave up 6 bases; unmatched junction bases: 8. Germline V lookup: CDR1 SEHNR, CDR2 FQNEAQ (reference sequence). CDR3 in amino acids: CASSSTGTGGLDTQYF. CDR3 sequence (DNA): TGTGCCAGCAGCTCGACCGGGACAGGGGGCCTCGATACGCAGTATTTT.

This clonotype has ten or more counts. This chain links TRBV4-3 with TRBJ2-3; 10 bases are a match to TRBD2. Germline V gives CDR1 LGHNA, CDR2 YSLEER. After removal of 3 bases from V and 3 bases from J, the junction contained 6 bases not matched to a gene. This CDR3 is 16 amino acids long. The DNA for the CDR3 is TGCGCCAGCAGCCAGGAGCGGGGGGGAGGTACAGATACGCAGTATTTT. This sequence encodes CASSQERGGGTDTQYF.

Many counts were recorded for this clonotype. The gene calls are TRBV20-1 and TRBJ2-7; D gene ambiguous. Trimming shortened V by 3 bases and J by 0 bases, and 6 bases separated the two germline ends. In germline, CDR1 is DFQATT, CDR2 SNEGSKA (reference sequence). This CDR3 comprises 12 residues. CDR3 region: CSARLSSYEQYF. CDR3 nucleotides: TGCAGTGCTAGGCTGAGCTCCTACGAGCAGTACTTC.

In this sample, this clonotype turned up many times. The CDR3 region has the DNA TGTGCCAGCAATACAAGCCCTCAGACAGGGTGGTTAGGACCCCTCCACTTT. This translates into CASNTSPQTGWLGPLHF. V gene TRBV27 combines with J gene TRBJ1-6; 7 nucleotides align to TRBD1. V shed 7 bases and J 12 bases; nucleotides not matched to a gene: 21. The CDR3 has 17 residues. Germline V gene data show CDR1 as MNHEY and CDR2 as SMNVEV (reference sequence).

This clonotype was counted ten times or more. The rearrangement links TRBV14 to TRBJ2-7; D unclear. Trimming pared 1 base from V and 7 bases from J, leaving 5 bases between. Germline CDR1 SGHDN, CDR2 FVKESK. This CDR3 region has 11 residues. The CDR3: CASSQAREQYF. CDR3 nucleotide sequence: TGTGCCAGCAGCCAAGCCAGAGAGCAGTACTTC.

This clonotype was counted at least ten times. The chain has TRBV7-9 and TRBJ2-5, with D unresolved. Germline lookup yields CDR1 SEHNR and CDR2 FQNEAQ (reference sequence). The V end lost 6 bases, the J end lost 2 bases, and 7 bases lay between the germline ends. The CDR3 totals 12 residues. This chain's CDR3 is CASRREQETQYF. Written as DNA, the CDR3 is TGTGCCAGCAGACGCGAGCAAGAGACCCAGTACTTC.

This clonotype has at least ten counts. J is TRBJ1-1 and V is TRBV7-2; 10 bases match TRBD1. Trimming cost V 5 bases and J 4 bases; bases outside gene matches: 10. The CDR3 loop spans 16 amino acids. Germline lookup yields CDR1 SGHTA and CDR2 FQGNSA. CDR3 nucleotide sequence: TGTGCCAGCAGCCGATGGGACAGGGGAGGAGGCACTGAAGCTTTCTTT. The encoded protein is CASSRWDRGGGTEAFF.

V gene TRBV5-1 combines with J gene TRBJ1-2; D is uncertain. Germline lookup yields CDR1 SGHRS and CDR2 YFSETQ. V was cut by 3 bases and J by 3 bases, with 12 bases left in between. CDR3 length: 14 amino acids. The CDR3 nucleotides read TGCGCCAGCAGCTCCTCCTTCGGGGACTATGGCTACACCTTC. The encoded protein is CASSSSFGDYGYTF.

This clonotype was recorded many times. This chain links TRBV19 with TRBJ2-7; 7 nucleotides line up with TRBD1. Per the germline V gene, CDR1 is LNHDA and CDR2 is SQIVND (reference sequence). This CDR3 spans 13 amino acids. The ends lost 5 bases at V and 3 bases at J; junction bases unmatched: 4. The CDR3 reads CASSFRQGYEQYV. The CDR3 DNA sequence: TGTGCCAGTAGTTTTCGACAGGGCTACGAGCAGTACGTC.

This clonotype was found many times. The chain employs TRBV5-1 and TRBJ2-7; the D gene could be TRBD1 or TRBD2 (5 bases each). CDR1 SGHRS and CDR2 YFSETQ come from the germline V gene. The CDR3 extends over 15 amino acids. V was cut by 6 bases and J by 6 bases, with 22 bases left in between. The CDR3 region is CASNDPTVRGVEQYF. CDR3 bases: TGCGCCAGCAACGACCCCACGGTGAGGGGCGTCGAGCAGTACTTC.

This clonotype has at least ten counts. DNA for the CDR3: TGCGCCAGCAGCTTGACTCCGGGAGACTATGGCTACACCTTC. Its translation is CASSLTPGDYGYTF. This chain joins TRBV5-1 and TRBJ1-2; no firm D call. V shed 1 base and J shed 3 bases, with 10 bases lying between them. CDR1 is SGHRS, CDR2 YFSETQ, per germline. This CDR3 has 14 amino acids.

This clonotype was seen many times. The genes are TRBV5-8 and TRBJ1-5; D not resolved. Trimming removed 0 bases at V and 5 bases at J, with 12 bases between. Germline assignment: CDR1 SGHTS and CDR2 YDEGEE. The CDR3 loop spans 15 amino acids. In nucleotides, the CDR3 is TGTGCCAGCAGCTTGGCCTTACAGTTTGATCAGCCCCAGCATTTT. It is translated as CASSLALQFDQPQHF.

This clonotype was seen ten or more times. The chain employs TRBV7-2 and TRBJ2-7; 11 positions agree with TRBD1. Losses at the gene ends were 5 bases for V and 5 bases for J; bases not matched to a gene: 5. The germline CDR1 and CDR2 sequences are SGHTA and FQGNSA. There are 14 residues in the CDR3. The CDR3, as DNA: TGTGCCAGCAGCCCGGACAGGGGGCGAAACGAGCAGTACTTC. Protein product: CASSPDRGRNEQYF.

This clonotype was seen at least ten times. The chain recombines TRBV2 with TRBJ2-3; D remains ambiguous. The CDR3 runs to 16 residues. V was pared by 4 bases and J by 3 bases, with 17 bases between. CDR1 is SNHLY, CDR2 FYNNEI, per germline. CDR3 loop: CASSGGSLEGTDTQYF. CDR3 sequence (DNA): TGTGCCAGCAGTGGAGGCTCTTTGGAAGGTACAGATACGCAGTATTTT.

This clonotype was seen ten or more times. The V and J genes are TRBV20-1 and TRBJ2-3, with 7 nucleotides matching TRBD2. Germline V CDR1 and CDR2: DFQATT, SNEGSKA (reference sequence). The CDR3 length is 16 residues. V gave up 3 bases and J gave up 2 bases; unmatched junction bases: 11. CDR3: CSASTAGDLDTDTQYF. In DNA form, the CDR3 reads TGCAGTGCTAGTACGGCGGGGGACTTGGACACAGATACGCAGTATTTT.

In this sample, this clonotype turned up many times. The gene calls are TRBV5-6 and TRBJ1-1; no clear D gene. The V gene's germline CDR1 is SGHDT and CDR2 YYEEEE. Trimming stripped 0 bases from V and 7 bases from J, with 10 bases between. The CDR3 consists of 13 residues. The CDR3 DNA reads TGTGCCAGCAGCTTGGCCTCTGGGGATGAAGCTTTCTTT. It codes for CASSLASGDEAFF. Supplemented by reference TRBV5-6 and TRBJ1-1, the full variable domain reads DAGVTQSPTHLIKTRGQQVTLRCSPKSGHDTVSWYQQALGQGPQFIFQYYEEEERQRGNFPDRFSGHQFPNYSSELNVNALLLGDSALYLCASSLASGDEAFFGQGTRLTVV.

This clonotype was recorded many times. The chain uses TRBV4-2 and TRBJ2-3, with 9 bases fitting TRBD1. CDR3 length: 17 residues. V shed 0 bases and J 3 bases; nucleotides not matched to a gene: 7. From germline, CDR1 is LGHNA and CDR2 YNFKEQ. CDR3 residues: CASSQDRTGGGTDTQYF. CDR3 coding DNA: TGTGCCAGCAGCCAAGACCGAACAGGGGGCGGGACAGATACGCAGTATTTT.

V is TRBV10-1 and J is TRBJ2-1; 7 positions agree with TRBD2. CDR3 length equals 16 residues. Looked up from germline, CDR1 is WNHNN and CDR2 is SYGVQD (reference sequence). The ends lost 2 bases at V and 3 bases at J; junction bases unmatched: 7. In DNA form, the CDR3 reads TGCGCCAGCAGTGAGAGTCGAACTAGCGACTACAATGAGCAGTTCTTC. It is translated as CASSESRTSDYNEQFF.

Ten or more counts support this clonotype. V usage is TRBV7-8 and J usage is TRBJ1-6; 7 nucleotides match TRBD1. Per the germline V gene, CDR1 is SGHVS and CDR2 is FQNEAQ. Trimming removed 2 bases from V and 9 bases from J; junction bases left unmatched: 7. CDR3 length: 15 amino acids. As DNA, the CDR3 is TGTGCCAGCAGCTTAATAGACAGGGTTGGTTCACCCCTCCACTTT. Translating gives CASSLIDRVGSPLHF.

There are many counts of this clonotype. The gene calls are TRBV6-2 or TRBV6-3 and TRBJ2-5, with D maybe TRBD2 (6 bases). CDR1 and CDR2 (germline): MNHEY, SVGEGT. The CDR3 contains 14 residues. The V and J ends lost 0 bases and 7 bases respectively, with 12 bases between them. The CDR3 region is CASSYSGTSGTQYF. CDR3 sequence (DNA): TGTGCCAGCAGTTACTCAGGGACTTCTGGGACCCAGTACTTC.

There are many counts of this clonotype. The rearrangement links TRBV15 to TRBJ2-3; TRBD1 aligns across 7 bases. The CDR3 spans 15 residues. V shed 5 bases, J shed 0 bases, and the junction held 5 bases outside the gene matches. Germline V gene data show CDR1 as LNHNV and CDR2 as YYDKDF (reference sequence). CDR3 sequence (DNA): TGTGCCACCAGCCGCCAGGGACAGAGCACAGATACGCAGTATTTT. The encoded protein is CATSRQGQSTDTQYF.

Ten or more counts support this clonotype. The chain is built from TRBV5-1 and TRBJ2-3; D unresolved. The germline V gene has CDR1 SGHRS and CDR2 YFSETQ. The CDR3 runs to 13 residues. V lost 6 bases, J lost 0 bases, and 8 bases lay in between. In DNA, the CDR3 is TGCGCCAGCACGTTTGAGAGCACAGATACGCAGTATTTT. Amino acid sequence: CASTFESTDTQYF.

This clonotype came up many times. The chain recombines TRBV12-3 or TRBV12-4 with TRBJ1-2; D is perhaps TRBD1 (5 bases). Trimming cost V 8 bases and J 4 bases, with 14 bases left between them. The CDR3 sequence is 13 residues long. In DNA form, the CDR3 reads TGTGCCAGCGGCCGTGGGGCGACCTATGGCTACACCTTC. Its translation: CASGRGATYGYTF.

This clonotype was recorded many times. The gene calls are TRBV18 and TRBJ2-5; D is ambiguous. With 3 bases removed from V and 5 bases from J, the gap between germline ends came to 10 bases. There are 13 residues in the CDR3. Germline CDR1 reads KGHSH; CDR2 reads LQKENI. Here the CDR3 DNA reads TGTGCCAGCTCACCGAGACAATCTGAGACCCAGTACTTC. It is translated as CASSPRQSETQYF. Based on the CDR3 plus reference TRBV18 and TRBJ2-5, the full variable domain is NAGVMQNPRHLVRRRGQEARLRCSPMKGHSHVYWYRQLPEEGLKFMVYLQKENIIDESGMPKERFSAEFPKEGPSILRIQQVVRGDSAAYFCASSPRQSETQYFGPGTRLLVL.

This clonotype was picked up many times. The V call is TRBV6-5, the J call TRBJ2-5; 7 bases match TRBD2. Germline V CDR1 and CDR2: MNHEY, SVGAGI. With 5 bases clipped from V and 2 bases from J, the junction kept 8 bases outside the gene matches. The CDR3 covers 15 residues. In DNA form, the CDR3 reads TGTGCCAGCAGTCGCGCGAACGGGGGGCAAGAGACCCAGTACTTC. Translated: CASSRANGGQETQYF.

This clonotype was detected many times. The rearrangement links TRBV6-1 to TRBJ1-6; possible D gene TRBD1, 6 bases. Germline CDR1 reads MNHNS; CDR2 reads SASEGT. The CDR3 consists of 15 residues. Trimming took off 5 bases at V and 10 bases at J, with 18 bases between the two ends. In DNA form, the CDR3 reads TGTGCCAGCAGTAGGGGGGGTACGGCAAGATCACCCCTCCACTTT. Translation: CASSRGGTARSPLHF.